This paragraph covers one T cell receptor beta chain sequence. Its cognate antigen has yet to be identified. The CDR3 extends 3 residues past the end of the read, so its final part is completed from the germline J gene. Standard criteria were used to diagnose CVID, namely serum IgG, IgA and/or IgM reduced below the normal range together with specific antibody deficiency. There were around 46 subjects in the CVID group (about 15 female and 29 male), ranging in age from roughly 8 to 65 years, with a mean age of approximately 40. Most CVID patients and most healthy controls were of Caucasian heritage. At the time of study participation, every CVID subject had been on replacement immunoglobulin therapy for one year or longer. At blood collection, none of the CVID subjects was ill or on immunomodulatory or immunosuppressive medication. Heparinized peripheral whole blood samples of roughly 5 to 8.5 ml were obtained from each donor. Genomic DNA from adults with common variable immune deficiency (CVID) and from healthy adult controls was used to sequence TCRbeta CDR3 repertoires. Diluted blood was subjected to density centrifugation over Hypaque 1077 or Ficoll-Paque for isolation of peripheral blood mononuclear cells. Unsorted mononuclear cells served as the source of genomic DNA, which was extracted either by Qiagen column purification or by a centrifugation-based method.

The data originate from a study of T cell clonality in common variable immunodeficiency (dated by TCRdb to between 2015 and 2017). The research as a whole found: Correlations between repertoire features and clinical complications were limited by patient heterogeneity within the CVID cohort. Fewer deletions and N-nucleotide insertions were reportedly observed in CVID TCRbeta sequences, and highly modified clones with 13 or more V deletions were reportedly absent from CVID TCRbeta sequences. It was noted by the authors that sequencing of the repertoires of T cell subpopulations would be needed to clarify the cause of the increased clonality in CVID. TCRbeta clonality was higher in CVID subjects than in healthy controls (t-test p = 0.018), and the increase was most characteristic of about a third of subjects. Although equal DNA input was used, an average of approximately 82,000 unique sequences per sample was obtained for controls, compared with about 31,547 for CVID samples. Fewer TCRbeta clones were shared among CVID subjects than among healthy controls (p < 0.0001).

At the junction V is shortened by 3 bases and J by 5 bases, with 8 bases in between. The CDR3, cysteine through phenylalanine, is 12 amino acids long. The CDR3 was read in part: 27 bases, with the frame set at base 1. The germline V gene (reference sequence) sets CDR1 to DFQATT and CDR2 to SNEGSKA. CVID samples and control samples contributed equivalent amounts of genomic DNA as sequencing input. For every sample, a 60 bp segment covering the rearranged TCRbeta CDR3 region was amplified and then sequenced. The immunoSEQ assay, a bias-corrected multiplex PCR with high-throughput sequencing, was employed for TCRbeta amplification. Per the source publication's procedure: Every unique nucleotide sequence was considered a clone and was annotated with V, D and J genes, copy number and frequency. Sequences were labeled productive if in frame, and non-productive if out of frame or containing stop codons. As previously described, clonality was computed from Shannon's entropy. Mean CDR3 Kyte-Doolittle hydropathy was derived from the predicted amino acid sequences of productive clones. Scaled V gene usage was hierarchically clustered using Manhattan distance and complete linkage with the R hclust function. Sharing of clones by CDR3 amino acid sequence was evaluated by resampling 12 repertoires per group over 100 rounds. The repertoires were screened for 65 to 75 published EBV-specific TCRbeta sequences and around 250 published CMV-specific TCRbeta sequences. A couple of CVID samples that yielded fewer than 10,000 sequences were excluded from the analysis, so roughly 42 CVID repertoires were retained. TCRdb retrieved this table from immuneACCESS and kept in-frame rearrangements only. Not all clones are present; in checked studies, unresolved V genes account for under half, and no reason is known for the remainder. For V, J and clone size, that table is used; D and trimming come from the DNA. There are about 19,000 clones in this sample, and none of them is a singleton. The leading ten clones occupy about 25% of the sample.

The TCR comes from a human donor with common variable immunodeficiency. Sequencing was carried out using peripheral blood mononuclear cells. The rearrangement joined TRBV20-1 to TRBJ1-5; the D gene is possibly TRBD1, with 6 bases matching. CDR3 DNA, as far as it was read: TGCAGTGCTAGGACAGGTCATCAGCCC. This is translated as CSARTGHQP. In full, the CDR3 is CSARTGHQPQHF.